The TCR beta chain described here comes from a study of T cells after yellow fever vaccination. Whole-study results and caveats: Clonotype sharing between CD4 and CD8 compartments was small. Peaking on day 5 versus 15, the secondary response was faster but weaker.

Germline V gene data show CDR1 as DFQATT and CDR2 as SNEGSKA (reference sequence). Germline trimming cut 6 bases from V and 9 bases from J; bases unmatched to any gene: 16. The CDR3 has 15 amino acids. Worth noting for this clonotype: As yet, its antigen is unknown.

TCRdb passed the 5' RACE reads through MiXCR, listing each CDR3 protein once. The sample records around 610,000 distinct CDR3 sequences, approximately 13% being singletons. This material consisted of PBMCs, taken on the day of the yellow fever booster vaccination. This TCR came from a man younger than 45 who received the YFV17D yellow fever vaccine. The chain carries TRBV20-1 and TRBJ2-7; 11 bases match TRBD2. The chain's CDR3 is CSAQAPTSGSLVQYF. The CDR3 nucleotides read TGCAGTGCCCAAGCCCCTACTAGCGGGAGCTTGGTGCAGTACTTC.